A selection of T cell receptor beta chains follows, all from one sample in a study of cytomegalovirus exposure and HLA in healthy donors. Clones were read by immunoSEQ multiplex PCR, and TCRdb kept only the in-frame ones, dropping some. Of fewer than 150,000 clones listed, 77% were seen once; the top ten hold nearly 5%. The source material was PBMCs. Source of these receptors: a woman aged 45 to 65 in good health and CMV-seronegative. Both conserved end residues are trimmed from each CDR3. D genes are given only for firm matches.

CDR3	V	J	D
ASSPGLVRADTQY	TRBV5-5	TRBJ2-3	TRBD2
ASSPGTTGRRETQY	TRBV5-6	TRBJ2-5	TRBD1
ASSLEELSLLNTEAF	TRBV28	TRBJ1-1	-
ASSWGQGAREQY	TRBV27	TRBJ2-7	TRBD1
ASRTGGLETQY	TRBV5-1	TRBJ2-5	TRBD1
ASSPLFTSGGPNEQF	TRBV18	TRBJ2-1	TRBD2
ASGPVQETQY	TRBV6-6	TRBJ2-5	-
ASSPPRAREGGYT	TRBV4-2	TRBJ1-2	-
SSSLHYTEAF	TRBV7-9	TRBJ1-1	-
ASSLAIGTQNGYT	TRBV7-2	TRBJ1-2	-
SAGTSHIQY	TRBV20-1	TRBJ2-4	TRBD2
ASSVYGEVGNTIY	TRBV9	TRBJ1-3	-
ASRPQEYEQY	TRBV2	TRBJ2-7	-
ASSLDGGGELF	TRBV5-4	TRBJ2-2	-
ASSQDRVGTNEKLF	TRBV5-1	TRBJ1-4	TRBD1
ASSLRPIMPQQY	TRBV28	TRBJ2-7	-
ASSLLDSMNTEAF	TRBV5-1	TRBJ1-1	-
SVEVGVGYT	TRBV29-1	TRBJ1-2	-
ASSYEAGTIQPQH	TRBV6-6	TRBJ1-5	-
ASSPWDRGYEQY	TRBV18	TRBJ2-7	TRBD1
ASSPPGRGGLEQF	TRBV9	TRBJ2-1	TRBD2
ASSEEIWGGYGYT	TRBV6-1	TRBJ1-2	-
ASSWGQFNSNQPQH	TRBV7-6	TRBJ1-5	TRBD1
AWSVGAGGTDTQY	TRBV30	TRBJ2-3	TRBD2
ASSEGLRNTMKGYGYT	TRBV25-1	TRBJ1-2	-
ASCPTLRGDGEQY	TRBV5-1	TRBJ2-7	TRBD2
ASSYHRAGELF	TRBV11-3	TRBJ2-2	-
ASKGMGQGVPYEQY	TRBV10-1	TRBJ2-7	TRBD1
ATSRDLSGVEQY	TRBV15	TRBJ2-7	-
ASSFYHLNEQF	TRBV6-6	TRBJ2-1	-
ASSEAGRGIQY	TRBV6-1	TRBJ2-5	TRBD2
AGYTGNTEAF	TRBV30	TRBJ1-1	-
ASSPGQGASQPQH	TRBV7-2	TRBJ1-5	TRBD1
ATSRDFESSYEQY	TRBV15	TRBJ2-7	-
ASSPRDRVTPYSNQPQH	TRBV19	TRBJ1-5	TRBD1
ASSLVGLAPGTQY	TRBV14	TRBJ2-3	TRBD2
ASNLGLGWDSNEAF	TRBV19	TRBJ1-1	TRBD1
SVGRVRNTEAF	TRBV29-1	TRBJ1-1	-
ASSEVQQY	TRBV7-9	TRBJ2-5	-
ASSLAVTGTDTQY	TRBV7-9	TRBJ2-3	-
ASSLGQGIEETQY	TRBV27	TRBJ2-5	TRBD1
ASSVVQTNTEAF	TRBV9	TRBJ1-1	-
ASSHPSAGVTDTQY	TRBV4-2	TRBJ2-3	TRBD2
ASSFSPSYEQY	TRBV27	TRBJ2-7	-
ASSSQVVAKNIQY	TRBV4-2	TRBJ2-4	-
ASSTTGIPGELF	TRBV7-8	TRBJ2-2	-
ASSLVLSLNEQF	TRBV5-1	TRBJ2-1	-
SVLGTDYEQY	TRBV29-1	TRBJ2-7	-
ASGQAGNTEAF	TRBV6-5	TRBJ1-1	TRBD1
SVGASGERGYT	TRBV29-1	TRBJ1-2	-